This TCR beta chain was identified during a study of shared clonotypes between healthy human individuals. About the study: Each donor had three CD4 naive, three CD4 memory, two CD8 naive and one CD8 memory plate.

This CDR3 is 14 amino acids long. The V gene lost 6 bases and the J gene lost 6 bases, with 12 bases spanning the gap. The germline V gene encodes CDR1 SNHLY and CDR2 FYNNEI. Whole-study findings and limits: Relative to clonotypes present in all four donors, those not shared had lower generation probabilities. Sharing across four donors was seen in around 5% of naive CD4 clonotypes.

In regard to this clone: The antigen remains undetermined.

For each subset, genomic DNA was distributed in equal portions over several immunoSEQ plates. Using immunoSEQ multiplex PCR, the repertoire was profiled, and TCRdb retains in-frame clones only, with some absent. The table has roughly 2.5 million clones, roughly nine tenths seen once. The sequence was obtained from a man aged 18 to 29 in good health. Sequenced: naive CD4+ T cells sorted from blood. The subset here: CD45RA+ positively selected. The chain combines TRBV2 with TRBJ1-6; D perhaps matches TRBD1 (5 bases). The DNA for the CDR3 is TGTGCCAGCAGCCGGAAGGGACCTAATTCACCCCTCCACTTT. Its translation: CASSRKGPNSPLHF.